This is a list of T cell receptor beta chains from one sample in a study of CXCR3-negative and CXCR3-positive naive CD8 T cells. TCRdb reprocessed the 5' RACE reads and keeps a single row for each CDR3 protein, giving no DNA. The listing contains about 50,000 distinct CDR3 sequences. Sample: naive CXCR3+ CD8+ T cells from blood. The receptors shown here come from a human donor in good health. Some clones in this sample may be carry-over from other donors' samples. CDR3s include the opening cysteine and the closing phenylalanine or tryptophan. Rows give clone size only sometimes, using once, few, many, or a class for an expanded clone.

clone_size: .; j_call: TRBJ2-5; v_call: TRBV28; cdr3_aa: CASSSREETQYF
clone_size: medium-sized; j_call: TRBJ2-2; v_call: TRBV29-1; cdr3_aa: CSVNGGANTGELFF
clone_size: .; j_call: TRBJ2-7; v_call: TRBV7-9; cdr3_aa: CASSLFSGGPSAYEQYF
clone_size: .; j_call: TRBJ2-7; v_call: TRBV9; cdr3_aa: CASSVGPAGPRSSEQYF
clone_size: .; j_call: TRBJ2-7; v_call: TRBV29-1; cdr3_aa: CSWTAGDSYEQYF
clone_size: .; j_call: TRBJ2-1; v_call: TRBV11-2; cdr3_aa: CASSSVAGGLKNEQFF
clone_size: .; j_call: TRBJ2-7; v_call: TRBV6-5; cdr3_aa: CASTPLTGINSYEQYF
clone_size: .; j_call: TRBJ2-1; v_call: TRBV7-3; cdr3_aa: CASSLGASSLEQFF
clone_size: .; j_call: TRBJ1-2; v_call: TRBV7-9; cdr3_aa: CASSQGTAYYGYTF
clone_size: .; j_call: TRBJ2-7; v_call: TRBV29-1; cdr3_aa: CSAVGAGYEQYF
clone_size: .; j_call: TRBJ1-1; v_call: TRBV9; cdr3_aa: CASSPTGINTEAFF
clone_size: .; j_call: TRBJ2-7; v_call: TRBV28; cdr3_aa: CASSFWGGNRGNSEQYF
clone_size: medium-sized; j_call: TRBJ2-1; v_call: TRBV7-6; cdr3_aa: CASSPRTSGGLNEQFF
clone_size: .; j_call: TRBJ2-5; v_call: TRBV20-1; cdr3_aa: CSARDGGGGETQYF
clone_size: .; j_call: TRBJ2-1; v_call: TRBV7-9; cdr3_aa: CAGSLVGDTHNEQFF
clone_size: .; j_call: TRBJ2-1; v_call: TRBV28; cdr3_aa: CASSSLRRDRGGNEQFF
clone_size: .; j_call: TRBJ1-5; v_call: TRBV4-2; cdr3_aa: CASSQERWQPQHF
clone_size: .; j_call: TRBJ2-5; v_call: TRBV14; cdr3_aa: CASSQARLDWETQYF
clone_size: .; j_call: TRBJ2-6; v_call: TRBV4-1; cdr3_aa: CASRGTGANVLTF
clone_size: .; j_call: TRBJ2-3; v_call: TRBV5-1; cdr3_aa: CASSSPTGAEGGPEGDTQYF
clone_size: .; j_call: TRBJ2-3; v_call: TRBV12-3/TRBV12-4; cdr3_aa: CASSSYSGTDTQYF
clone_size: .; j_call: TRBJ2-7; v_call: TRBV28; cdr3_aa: CASTRSSDPGSYEQYF
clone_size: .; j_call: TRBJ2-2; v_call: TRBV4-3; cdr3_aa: CASSQDRTGAGELFF
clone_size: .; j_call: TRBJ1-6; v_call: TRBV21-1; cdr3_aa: CASKNRGPSHF
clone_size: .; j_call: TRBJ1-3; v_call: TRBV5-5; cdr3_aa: CASRTSGNTIYF
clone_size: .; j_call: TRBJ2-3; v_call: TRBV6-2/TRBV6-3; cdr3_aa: CASSTAGSGADTQYF
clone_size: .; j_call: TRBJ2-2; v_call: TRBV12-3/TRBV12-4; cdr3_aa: CASSLMAGELFF
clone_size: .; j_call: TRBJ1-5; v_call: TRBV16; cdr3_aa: CASSPGTGNQPQHF